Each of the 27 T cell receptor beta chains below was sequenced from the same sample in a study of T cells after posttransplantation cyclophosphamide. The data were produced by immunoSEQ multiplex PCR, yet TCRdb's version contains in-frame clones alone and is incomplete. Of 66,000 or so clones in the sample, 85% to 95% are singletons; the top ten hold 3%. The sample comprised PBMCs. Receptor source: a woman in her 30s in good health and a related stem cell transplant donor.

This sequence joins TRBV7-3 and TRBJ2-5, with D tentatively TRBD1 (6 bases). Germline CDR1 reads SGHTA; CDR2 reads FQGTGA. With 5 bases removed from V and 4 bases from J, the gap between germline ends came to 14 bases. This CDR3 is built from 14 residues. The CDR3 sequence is CASSHQGPRETQYF. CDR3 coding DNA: TGTGCCAGCAGCCACCAGGGGCCGAGAGAGACCCAGTACTTC. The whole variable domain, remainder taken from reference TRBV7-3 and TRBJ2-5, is GAGVSQTPSNKVTEKGKYVELRCDPISGHTALYWYRQSLGQGPEFLIYFQGTGAADDSGLPNDRFFAVRPEGSVSTLKIQRTERGDSAVYLCASSHQGPRETQYFGPGTRLLVL.

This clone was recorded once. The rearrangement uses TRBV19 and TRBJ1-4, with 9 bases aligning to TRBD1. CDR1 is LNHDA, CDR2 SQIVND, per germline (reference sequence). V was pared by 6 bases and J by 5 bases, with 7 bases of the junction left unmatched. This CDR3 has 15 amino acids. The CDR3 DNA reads TGTGCCAGTAGGACCACCGGGACAGGGAATGAAAAACTGTTTTTT. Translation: CASRTTGTGNEKLFF.

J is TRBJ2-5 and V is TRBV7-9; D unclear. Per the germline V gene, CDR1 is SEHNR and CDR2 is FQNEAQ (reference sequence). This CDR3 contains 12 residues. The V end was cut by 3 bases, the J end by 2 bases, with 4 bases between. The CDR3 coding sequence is TGTGCCAGCAGCTTCAGGCAAGAGACCCAGTACTTC. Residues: CASSFRQETQYF.

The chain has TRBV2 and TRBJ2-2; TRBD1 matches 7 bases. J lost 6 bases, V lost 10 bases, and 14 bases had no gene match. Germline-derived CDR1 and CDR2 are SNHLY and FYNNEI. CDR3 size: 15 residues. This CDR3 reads CATSNRGHFAGELFF. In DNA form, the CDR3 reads TGTGCCACCTCGAACAGGGGCCATTTCGCCGGGGAGCTGTTTTTT.

The CDR3 DNA sequence: TGTGCCTGGAAGAGGGGGCGGGAAAAACTGTTTTTT. Amino acids: CAWKRGREKLFF. V and J are TRBV30 and TRBJ1-4; 7 bases are a match to TRBD1. V trimming: 4 bases; J trimming: 8 bases; junction bases outside the gene matches: 4. Germline-derived CDR1 and CDR2 are GTSNPN and SVGIG (reference sequence). The CDR3 contains 12 residues.

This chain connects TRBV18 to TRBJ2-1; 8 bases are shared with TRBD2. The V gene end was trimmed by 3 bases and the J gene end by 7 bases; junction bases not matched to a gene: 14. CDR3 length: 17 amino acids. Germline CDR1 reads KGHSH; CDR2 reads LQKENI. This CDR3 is CASSPMPQAGGGNEQFF. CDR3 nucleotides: TGTGCCAGCTCACCTATGCCCCAGGCGGGGGGAGGAAATGAGCAGTTCTTC.

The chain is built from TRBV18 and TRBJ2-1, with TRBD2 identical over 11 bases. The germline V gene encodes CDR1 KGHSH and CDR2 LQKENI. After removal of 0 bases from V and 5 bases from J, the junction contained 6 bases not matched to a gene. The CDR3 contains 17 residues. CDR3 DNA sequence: TGTGCCAGCTCACCACCGTTGACTAGCGGGGCCCACAATGAGCAGTTCTTC. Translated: CASSPPLTSGAHNEQFF. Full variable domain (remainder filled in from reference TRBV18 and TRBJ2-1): NAGVMQNPRHLVRRRGQEARLRCSPMKGHSHVYWYRQLPEEGLKFMVYLQKENIIDESGMPKERFSAEFPKEGPSILRIQQVVRGDSAAYFCASSPPLTSGAHNEQFFGPGTRLTVL.

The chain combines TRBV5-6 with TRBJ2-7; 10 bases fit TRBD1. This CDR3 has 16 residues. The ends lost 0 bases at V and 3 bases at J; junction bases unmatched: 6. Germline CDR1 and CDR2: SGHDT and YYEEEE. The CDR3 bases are TGTGCCAGCAGCTTGGTACCGGGACAGGGGTACTACGAGCAGTACTTC. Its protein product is CASSLVPGQGYYEQYF.

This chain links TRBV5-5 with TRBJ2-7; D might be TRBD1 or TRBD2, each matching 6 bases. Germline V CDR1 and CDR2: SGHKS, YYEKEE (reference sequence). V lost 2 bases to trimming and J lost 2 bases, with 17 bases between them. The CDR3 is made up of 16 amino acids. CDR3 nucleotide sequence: TGTGCCAGCAGCTTTAAAAGGCTGGGGGGCCCCTACGAGCAGTACTTC. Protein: CASSFKRLGGPYEQYF.

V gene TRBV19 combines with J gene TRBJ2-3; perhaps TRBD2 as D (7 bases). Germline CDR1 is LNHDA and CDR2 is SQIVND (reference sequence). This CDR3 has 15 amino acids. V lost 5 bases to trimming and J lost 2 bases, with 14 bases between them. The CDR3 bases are TGTGCCAGTAGTGAGGGGGGGCGCTCCACAGATACGCAGTATTTT. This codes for CASSEGGRSTDTQYF. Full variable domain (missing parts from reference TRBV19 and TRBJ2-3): DGGITQSPKYLFRKEGQNVTLSCEQNLNHDAMYWYRQDPGQGLRLIYYSQIVNDFQKGDIAEGYSVSREKKESFPLTVTSAQKNPTAFYLCASSEGGRSTDTQYFGPGTRLTVL.

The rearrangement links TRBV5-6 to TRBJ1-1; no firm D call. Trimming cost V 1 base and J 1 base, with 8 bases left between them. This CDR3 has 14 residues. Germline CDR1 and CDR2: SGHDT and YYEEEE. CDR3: CASSLLIGNTEAFF. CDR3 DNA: TGTGCCAGCAGCTTGTTAATAGGGAACACTGAAGCTTTCTTT.

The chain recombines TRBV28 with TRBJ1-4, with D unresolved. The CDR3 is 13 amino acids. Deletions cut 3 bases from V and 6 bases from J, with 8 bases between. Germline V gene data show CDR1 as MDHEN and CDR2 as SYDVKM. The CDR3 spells CASSLGQDEKLFF. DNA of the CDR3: TGTGCCAGCAGTTTGGGCCAAGATGAAAAACTGTTTTTT.

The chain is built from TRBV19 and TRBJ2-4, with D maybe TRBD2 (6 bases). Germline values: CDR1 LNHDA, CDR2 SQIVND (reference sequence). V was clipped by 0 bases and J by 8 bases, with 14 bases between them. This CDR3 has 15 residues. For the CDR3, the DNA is TGTGCCAGTAGTATAGAAAACCGCGGGAAACACATTCAGTACTTC. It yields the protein CASSIENRGKHIQYF. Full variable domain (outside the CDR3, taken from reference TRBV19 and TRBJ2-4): DGGITQSPKYLFRKEGQNVTLSCEQNLNHDAMYWYRQDPGQGLRLIYYSQIVNDFQKGDIAEGYSVSREKKESFPLTVTSAQKNPTAFYLCASSIENRGKHIQYFGAGTRLSVL.

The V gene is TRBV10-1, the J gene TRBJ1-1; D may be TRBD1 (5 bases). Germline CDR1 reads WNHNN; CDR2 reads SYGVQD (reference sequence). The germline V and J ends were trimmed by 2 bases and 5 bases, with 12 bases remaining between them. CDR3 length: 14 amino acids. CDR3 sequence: CASSEGRVGTEAFF. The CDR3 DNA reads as TGCGCCAGCAGTGAGGGCAGGGTCGGAACTGAAGCTTTCTTT.

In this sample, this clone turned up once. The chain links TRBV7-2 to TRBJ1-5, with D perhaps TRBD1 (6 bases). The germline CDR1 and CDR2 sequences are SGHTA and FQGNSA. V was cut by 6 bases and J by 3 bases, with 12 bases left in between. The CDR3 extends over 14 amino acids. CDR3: CASSNTGTNQPQHF. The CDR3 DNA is TGTGCCAGCAGTAATACAGGGACCAATCAGCCCCAGCATTTT.

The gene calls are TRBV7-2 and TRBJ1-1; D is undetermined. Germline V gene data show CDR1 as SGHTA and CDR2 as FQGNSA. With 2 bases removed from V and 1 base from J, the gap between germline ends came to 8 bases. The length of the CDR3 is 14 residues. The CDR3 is CASSLYLPNTEAFF. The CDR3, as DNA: TGTGCCAGCAGCTTATACTTACCGAACACTGAAGCTTTCTTT. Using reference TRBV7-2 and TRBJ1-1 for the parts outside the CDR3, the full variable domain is GAGVSQSPSNKVTEKGKDVELRCDPISGHTALYWYRQSLGQGLEFLIYFQGNSAPDKSGLPSDRFSAERTGGSVSTLTIQRTQQEDSAVYLCASSLYLPNTEAFFGQGTRLTVV.

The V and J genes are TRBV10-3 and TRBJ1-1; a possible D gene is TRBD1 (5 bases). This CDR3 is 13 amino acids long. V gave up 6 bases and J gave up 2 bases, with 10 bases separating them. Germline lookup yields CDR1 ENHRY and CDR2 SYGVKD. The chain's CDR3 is CAIRQEDNTEAFF. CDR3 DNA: TGTGCCATCAGACAGGAAGACAACACTGAAGCTTTCTTT.

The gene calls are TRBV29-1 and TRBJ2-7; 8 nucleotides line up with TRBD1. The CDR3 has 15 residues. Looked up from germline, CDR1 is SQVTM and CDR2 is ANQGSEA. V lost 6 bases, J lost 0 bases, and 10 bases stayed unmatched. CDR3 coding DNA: TGCAGCGTGGGTACTAGGACAGGGTACTCCTACGAGCAGTACTTC. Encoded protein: CSVGTRTGYSYEQYF.

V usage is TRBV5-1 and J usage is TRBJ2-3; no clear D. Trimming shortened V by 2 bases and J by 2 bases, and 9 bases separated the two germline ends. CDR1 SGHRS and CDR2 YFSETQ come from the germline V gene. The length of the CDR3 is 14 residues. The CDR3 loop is CASSLGINTDTQYF. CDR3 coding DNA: TGCGCCAGCAGCTTAGGAATAAACACAGATACGCAGTATTTT.

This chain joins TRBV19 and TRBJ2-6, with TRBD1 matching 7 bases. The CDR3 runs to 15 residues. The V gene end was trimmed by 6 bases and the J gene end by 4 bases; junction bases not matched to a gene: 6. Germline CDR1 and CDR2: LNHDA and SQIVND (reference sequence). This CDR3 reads CASSQQGMGANVLTF. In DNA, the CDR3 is TGTGCCAGTAGCCAACAGGGGATGGGGGCCAACGTCCTGACTTTC.

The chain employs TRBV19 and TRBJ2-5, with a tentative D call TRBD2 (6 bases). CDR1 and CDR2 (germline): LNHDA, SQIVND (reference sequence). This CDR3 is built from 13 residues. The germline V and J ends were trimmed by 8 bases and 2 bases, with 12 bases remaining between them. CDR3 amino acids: CASSGRGQETQYF. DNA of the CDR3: TGTGCCAGTTCGGGGCGGGGTCAAGAGACCCAGTACTTC.

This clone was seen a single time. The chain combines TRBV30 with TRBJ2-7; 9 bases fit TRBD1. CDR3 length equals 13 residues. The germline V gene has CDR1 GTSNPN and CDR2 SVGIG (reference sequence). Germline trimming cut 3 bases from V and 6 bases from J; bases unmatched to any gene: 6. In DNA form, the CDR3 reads TGTGCCTGGAGCCGTGGGACAGGGCTCGAGCAGTACTTC. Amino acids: CAWSRGTGLEQYF.

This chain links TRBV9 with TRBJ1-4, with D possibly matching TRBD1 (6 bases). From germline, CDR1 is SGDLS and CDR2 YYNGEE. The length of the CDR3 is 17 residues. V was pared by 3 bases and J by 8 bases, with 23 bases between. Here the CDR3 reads CASSAGTLTSFGEKLFF. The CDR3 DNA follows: TGTGCCAGCAGCGCCGGGACACTGACCTCCTTTGGGGAAAAACTGTTTTTT.

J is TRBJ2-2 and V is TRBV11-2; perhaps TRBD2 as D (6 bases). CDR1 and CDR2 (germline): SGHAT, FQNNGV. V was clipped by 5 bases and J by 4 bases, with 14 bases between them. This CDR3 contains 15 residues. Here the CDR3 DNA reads TGTGCCAGCAGCCCCATCATGGGGGGCACCGGGGAGCTGTTTTTT. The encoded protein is CASSPIMGGTGELFF.

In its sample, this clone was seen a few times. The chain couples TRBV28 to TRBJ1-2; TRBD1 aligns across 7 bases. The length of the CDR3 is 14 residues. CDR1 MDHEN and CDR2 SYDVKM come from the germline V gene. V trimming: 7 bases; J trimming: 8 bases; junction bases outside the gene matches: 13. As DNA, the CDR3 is TGTGCCAGCACCAACCGAAAAACAGGGGAAGGCTACACCTTC. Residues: CASTNRKTGEGYTF.

CDR3 sequence reads: CASAASGVEGQYF. In nucleotides, the CDR3 is TGCGCCAGCGCGGCCTCAGGGGTGGAGGGGCAGTATTTT. The V gene is TRBV10-2, the J gene TRBJ2-3, with D perhaps given as TRBD1 or TRBD2 (6 bases each). Germline V gene lookup returns CDR1 WSHSY and CDR2 SAAADI. V was shortened by 8 bases and J by 11 bases, with 20 bases between the two germline ends. CDR3 length: 13 amino acids.

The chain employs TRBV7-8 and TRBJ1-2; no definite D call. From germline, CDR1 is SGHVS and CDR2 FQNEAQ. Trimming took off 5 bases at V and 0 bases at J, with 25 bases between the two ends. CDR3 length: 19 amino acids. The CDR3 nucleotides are TGTGCCAGCAGCCGCCAGGCGGGGAAGACTTTTAACACTAACTATGGCTACACCTTC. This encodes CASSRQAGKTFNTNYGYTF. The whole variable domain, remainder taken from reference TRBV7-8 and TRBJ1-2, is GAGVSQSPRYKVAKRGQDVALRCDPISGHVSLFWYQQALGQGPEFLTYFQNEAQLDKSGLPSDRFFAERPEGSVSTLKIQRTQQEDSAVYLCASSRQAGKTFNTNYGYTFGSGTRLTVV.